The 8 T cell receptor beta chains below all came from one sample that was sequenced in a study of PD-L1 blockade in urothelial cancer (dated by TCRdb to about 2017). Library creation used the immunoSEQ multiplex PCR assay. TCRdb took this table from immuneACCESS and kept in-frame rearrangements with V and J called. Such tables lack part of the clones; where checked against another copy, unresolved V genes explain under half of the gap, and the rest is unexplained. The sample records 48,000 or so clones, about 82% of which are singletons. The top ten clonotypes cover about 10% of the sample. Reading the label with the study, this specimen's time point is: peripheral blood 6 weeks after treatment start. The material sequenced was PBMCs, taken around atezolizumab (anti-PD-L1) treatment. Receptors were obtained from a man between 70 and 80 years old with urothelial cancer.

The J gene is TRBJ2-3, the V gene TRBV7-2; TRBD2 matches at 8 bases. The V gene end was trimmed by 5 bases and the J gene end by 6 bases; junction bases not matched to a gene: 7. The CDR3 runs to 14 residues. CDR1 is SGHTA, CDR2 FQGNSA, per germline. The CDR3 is CASSLLSGGDTQYF. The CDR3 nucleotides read TGTGCCAGCAGCCTTCTCTCGGGAGGGGATACGCAGTATTTT.

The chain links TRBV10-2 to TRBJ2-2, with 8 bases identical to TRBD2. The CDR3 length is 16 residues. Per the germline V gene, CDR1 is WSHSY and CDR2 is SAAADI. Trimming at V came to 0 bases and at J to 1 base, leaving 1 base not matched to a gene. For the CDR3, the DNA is TGCGCCAGCAGTGAGTCAGGGACTAGGAACACCGGGGAGCTGTTTTTT. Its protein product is CASSESGTRNTGELFF.

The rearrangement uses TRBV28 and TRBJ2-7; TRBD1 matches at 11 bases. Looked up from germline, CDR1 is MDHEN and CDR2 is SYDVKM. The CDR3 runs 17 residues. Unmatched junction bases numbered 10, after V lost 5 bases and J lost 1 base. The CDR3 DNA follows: TGTGCCAGCAGTATTCCATTCCGGGACAGGGGGTCCTACGAGCAGTACTTC. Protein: CASSIPFRDRGSYEQYF.

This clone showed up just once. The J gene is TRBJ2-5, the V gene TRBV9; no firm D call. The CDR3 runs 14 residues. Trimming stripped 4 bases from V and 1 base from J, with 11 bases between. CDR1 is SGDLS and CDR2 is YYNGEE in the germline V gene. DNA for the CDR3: TGTGCCAGCAGCCCCAGCACAGCCCAAGAGACCCAGTACTTC. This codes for CASSPSTAQETQYF. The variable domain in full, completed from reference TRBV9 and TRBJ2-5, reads DSGVTQTPKHLITATGQRVTLRCSPRSGDLSVYWYQQSLDQGLQFLIQYYNGEERAKGNILERFSAQQFPDLHSELNLSSLELGDSALYFCASSPSTAQETQYFGPGTRLLVL.

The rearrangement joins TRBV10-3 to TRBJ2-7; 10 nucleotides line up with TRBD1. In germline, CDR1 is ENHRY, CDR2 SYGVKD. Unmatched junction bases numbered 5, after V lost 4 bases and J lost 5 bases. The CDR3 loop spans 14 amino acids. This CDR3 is CAISGDRGGHEQYF. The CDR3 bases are TGTGCCATCAGTGGGGACAGGGGTGGCCACGAGCAGTACTTC.

Written as DNA, the CDR3 is TGTGCCAGCAGCCTTCGTACAGGGTCAGGAGAGACCCAGTACTTC. It specifies CASSLRTGSGETQYF. The rearrangement uses TRBV5-6 and TRBJ2-5, with D perhaps matching TRBD1 (6 bases). Germline V lookup: CDR1 SGHDT, CDR2 YYEEEE. V was trimmed by 4 bases and J by 4 bases, leaving 17 bases between them. CDR3 length equals 15 residues.

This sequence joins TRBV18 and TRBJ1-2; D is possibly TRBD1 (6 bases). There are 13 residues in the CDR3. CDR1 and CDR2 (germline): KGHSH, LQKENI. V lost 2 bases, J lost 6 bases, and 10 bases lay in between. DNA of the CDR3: TGTGCCAGCTCACCAGCGGACAGACATGGCTACACCTTC. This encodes CASSPADRHGYTF.

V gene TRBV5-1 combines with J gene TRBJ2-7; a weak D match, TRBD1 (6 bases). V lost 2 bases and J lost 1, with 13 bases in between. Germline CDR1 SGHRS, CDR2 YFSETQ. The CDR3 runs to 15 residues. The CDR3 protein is CASSLGQPSSYEQYF. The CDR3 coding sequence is TGCGCCAGCAGCTTAGGACAGCCAAGTTCCTACGAGCAGTACTTC.